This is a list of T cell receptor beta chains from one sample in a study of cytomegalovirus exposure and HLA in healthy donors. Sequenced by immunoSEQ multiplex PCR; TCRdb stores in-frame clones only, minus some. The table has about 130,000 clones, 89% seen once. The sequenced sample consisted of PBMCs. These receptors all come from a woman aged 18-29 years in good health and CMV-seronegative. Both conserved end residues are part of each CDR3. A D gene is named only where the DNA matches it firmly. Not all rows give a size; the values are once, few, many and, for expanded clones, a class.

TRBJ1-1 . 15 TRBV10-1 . TGCGCCAGCAGCCCGGGCCCGGGGGGCCCACCTGAAGCTTTCTTT CASSPGPGGPPEAFF
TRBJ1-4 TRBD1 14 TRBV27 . TGTGCCAGCAGTCCACCCAGGGGGCAGGGAAAACTGTTTTTT CASSPPRGQGKLFF
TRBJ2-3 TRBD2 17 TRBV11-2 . TGTGCCAGCAGCTCGGTGGGGGCGGGGGGGCCTGCAGATACGCAGTATTTT CASSSVGAGGPADTQYF
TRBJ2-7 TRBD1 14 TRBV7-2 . TGTGCCAGCAGTTGGGACAGGGGGCCCTACGAGCAGTACTTC CASSWDRGPYEQYF
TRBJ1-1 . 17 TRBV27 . TGTGCCAGCAGTTTAATAAGGTCGCCCCCAGGGGAGGGGGAAGCTTTCTTT CASSLIRSPPGEGEAFF
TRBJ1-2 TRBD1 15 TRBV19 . TGTGCCAGTAGTATACTGGGACAGTCCAACTATGGCTACACCTTC CASSILGQSNYGYTF
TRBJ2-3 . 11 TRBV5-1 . TGCGCCAGCAGCCCCGGAGATACGCAGTATTTT CASSPGDTQYF
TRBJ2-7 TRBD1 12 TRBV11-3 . TGTGCCAGCAGTTCGGGACAGTCCGAGCAGTACTTC CASSSGQSEQYF
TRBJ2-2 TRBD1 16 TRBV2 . TGTGCCAGCACAATACAGGGGCCACTGAACACCGGGGAGCTGTTTTTT CASTIQGPLNTGELFF
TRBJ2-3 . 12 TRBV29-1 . TGCAGCGGCTCCGTGGGCGCAGATACGCAGTATTTT CSGSVGADTQYF
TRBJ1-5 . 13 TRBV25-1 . TGTGCCAGCAGTGTGTCTGGCAATCAGCCCCAGCATTTT CASSVSGNQPQHF
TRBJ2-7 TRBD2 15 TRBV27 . TGTGCCAGCAGTTTCCGACTAGCGGGGGGCTACGAGCAGTACTTC CASSFRLAGGYEQYF
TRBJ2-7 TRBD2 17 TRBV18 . TGTGCCAGCTCACCGTTACCCGGTGTAGCGGGGCCTCGCCAGCAGTACTTC CASSPLPGVAGPRQQYF
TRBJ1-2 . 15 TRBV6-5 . TGTGCCAGCAAGGTGACGGGACACTTAAACTATGGCTACACCTTC CASKVTGHLNYGYTF
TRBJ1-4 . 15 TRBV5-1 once TGCGCCAGCAGCTTGGCAGGGTCGGGGGATGAAAAACTGTTTTTT CASSLAGSGDEKLFF
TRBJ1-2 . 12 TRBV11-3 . TGTGCCAGCAGCTCGGACAGAACTGGCTACACCTTC CASSSDRTGYTF
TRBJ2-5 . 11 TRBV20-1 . TGCAGTGCCGAGGTCGGGGAGACCCAGTACTTC CSAEVGETQYF
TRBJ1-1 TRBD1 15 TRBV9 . TGTGCCAGCAGGGCCGGGACAGGAAGGAACACTGAAGCTTTCTTT CASRAGTGRNTEAFF
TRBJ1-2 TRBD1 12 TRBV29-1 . TGCAGCGGGATGACAGGGTCGTATGGCTACACCTTC CSGMTGSYGYTF
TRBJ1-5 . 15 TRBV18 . TGTGCCAGCTCACGCGACAGCCCTAGCAATCAGCCCCAGCATTTT CASSRDSPSNQPQHF
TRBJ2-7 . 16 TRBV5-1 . TGCGCCAGCAGCTTCAACCCGAGCACCCTTATCTACGAGCAGTACTTC CASSFNPSTLIYEQYF
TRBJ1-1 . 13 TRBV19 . TGTGCCTCCTCCCAAGCTCCTCGTGATGAAGCTTTCTTT CASSQAPRDEAFF
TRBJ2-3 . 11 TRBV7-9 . TGTGCCAGCAGGACCTTGGACAGCCCGAATTTT CASRTLDSPNF
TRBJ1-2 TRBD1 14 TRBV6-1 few TGTGCCAGCAGTGAAATAGGACAGGGAAATGGCTACACCTTC CASSEIGQGNGYTF
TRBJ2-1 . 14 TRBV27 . TGTGCCAGCAGTTTATTCGCCAGCGACAATGAGCAGTTCTTC CASSLFASDNEQFF